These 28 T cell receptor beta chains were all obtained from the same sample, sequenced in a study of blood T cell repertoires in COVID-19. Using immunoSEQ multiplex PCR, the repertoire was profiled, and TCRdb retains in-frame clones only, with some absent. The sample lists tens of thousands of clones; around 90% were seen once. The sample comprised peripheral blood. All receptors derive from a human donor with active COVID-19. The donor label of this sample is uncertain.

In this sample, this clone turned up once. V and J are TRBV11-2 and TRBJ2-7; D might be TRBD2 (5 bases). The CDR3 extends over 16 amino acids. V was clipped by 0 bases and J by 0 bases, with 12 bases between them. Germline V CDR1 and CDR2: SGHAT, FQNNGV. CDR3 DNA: TGTGCCAGCAGCTTAGATGGCCTCGGGGACTCCTACGAGCAGTACTTC. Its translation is CASSLDGLGDSYEQYF.

The CDR3, as DNA: TGTGCCAGCCACCGTCCCGGGAAATTATCAGATACGCAGTATTTT. Amino acids: CASHRPGKLSDTQYF. This chain uses TRBV6-5 with TRBJ2-3; maybe TRBD2 (5 bases). This CDR3 has 15 residues. Per the germline V gene, CDR1 is MNHEY and CDR2 is SVGAGI. The V and J ends lost 8 bases and 4 bases respectively, with 19 bases between them.

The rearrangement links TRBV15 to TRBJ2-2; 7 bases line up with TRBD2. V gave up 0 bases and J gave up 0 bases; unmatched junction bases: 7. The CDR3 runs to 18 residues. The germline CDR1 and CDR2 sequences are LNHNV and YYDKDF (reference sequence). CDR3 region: CATSRDPMGGSNTGELFF. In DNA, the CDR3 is TGTGCCACCAGCAGAGATCCCATGGGAGGGTCGAACACCGGGGAGCTGTTTTTT.

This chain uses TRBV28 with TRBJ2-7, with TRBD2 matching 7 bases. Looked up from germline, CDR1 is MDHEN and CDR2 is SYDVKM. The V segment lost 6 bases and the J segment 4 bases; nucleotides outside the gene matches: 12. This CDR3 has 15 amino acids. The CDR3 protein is CASRPQAGLAYEQYF. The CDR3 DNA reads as TGTGCCAGCAGACCCCAAGCGGGGTTGGCGTACGAGCAGTACTTC.

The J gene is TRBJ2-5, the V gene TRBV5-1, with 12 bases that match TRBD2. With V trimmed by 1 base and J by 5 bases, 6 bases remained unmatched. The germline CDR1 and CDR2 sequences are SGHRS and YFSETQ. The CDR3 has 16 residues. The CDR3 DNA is TGCGCCAGCAGCTTGACTAGCGGGGGGCTCGGGGAGACCCAGTACTTC. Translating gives CASSLTSGGLGETQYF. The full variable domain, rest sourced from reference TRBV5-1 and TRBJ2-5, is KAGVTQTPRYLIKTRGQQVTLSCSPISGHRSVSWYQQTPGQGLQFLFEYFSETQRNKGNFPGRFSGRQFSNSRSEMNVSTLELGDSALYLCASSLTSGGLGETQYFGPGTRLLVL.

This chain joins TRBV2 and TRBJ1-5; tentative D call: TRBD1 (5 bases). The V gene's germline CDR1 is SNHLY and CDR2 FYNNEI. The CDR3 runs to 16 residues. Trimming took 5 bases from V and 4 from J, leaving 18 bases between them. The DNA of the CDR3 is TGTGCCAGCAGTAGCATTGGCAGGGCAAAGAATCAGCCCCAGCATTTT. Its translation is CASSSIGRAKNQPQHF.

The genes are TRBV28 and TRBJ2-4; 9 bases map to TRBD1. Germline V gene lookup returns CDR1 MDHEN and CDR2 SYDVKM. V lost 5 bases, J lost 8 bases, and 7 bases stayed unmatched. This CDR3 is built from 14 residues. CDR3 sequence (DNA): TGTGCCAGCAGTAACAGGGGGCGAATCTACATTCAGTACTTC. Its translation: CASSNRGRIYIQYF.

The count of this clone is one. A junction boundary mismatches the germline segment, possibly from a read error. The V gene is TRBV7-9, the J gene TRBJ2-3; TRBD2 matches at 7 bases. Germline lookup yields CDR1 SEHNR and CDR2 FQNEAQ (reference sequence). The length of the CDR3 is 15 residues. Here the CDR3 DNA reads TGTGCCAGCAGCGGGAGGGGAACTAGCATAGATACGCAGTATTTT. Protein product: CASSGRGTSIDTQYF. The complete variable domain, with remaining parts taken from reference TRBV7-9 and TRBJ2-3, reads DTGVSQNPRHKITKRGQNVTFRCDPISEHNRLYWYRQTLGQGPEFLTYFQNEAQLEKSRLLSDRFSAERPKGSFSTLEIQRTEQGDSAMYLCASSGRGTSIDTQYFGPGTRLTVL.

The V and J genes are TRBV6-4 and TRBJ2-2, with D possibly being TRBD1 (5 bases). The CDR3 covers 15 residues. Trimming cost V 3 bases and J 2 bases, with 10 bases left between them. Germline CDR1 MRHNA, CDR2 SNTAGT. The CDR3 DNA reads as TGTGCCAGCAGTGAGAGGCAGGGAAACACCGGGGAGCTGTTTTTT. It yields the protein CASSERQGNTGELFF.

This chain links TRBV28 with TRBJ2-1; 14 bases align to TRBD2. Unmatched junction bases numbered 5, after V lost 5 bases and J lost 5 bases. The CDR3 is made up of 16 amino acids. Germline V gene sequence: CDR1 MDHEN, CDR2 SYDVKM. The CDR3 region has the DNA TGTGCCAGCAGTCTAACGGGACTAGCGGGGGACAATGAGCAGTTCTTC. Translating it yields CASSLTGLAGDNEQFF. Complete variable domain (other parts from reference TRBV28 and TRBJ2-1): DVKVTQSSRYLVKRTGEKVFLECVQDMDHENMFWYRQDPGLGLRLIYFSYDVKMKEKGDIPEGYSVSREKKERFSLILESASTNQTSMYLCASSLTGLAGDNEQFFGPGTRLTVL.

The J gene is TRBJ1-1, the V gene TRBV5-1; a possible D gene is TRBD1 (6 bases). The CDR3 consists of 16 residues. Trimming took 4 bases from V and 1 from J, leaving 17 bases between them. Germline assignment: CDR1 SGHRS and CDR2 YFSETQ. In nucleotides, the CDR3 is TGCGCCAGCAGCCTCCGACAGGCCCCGGGGAACACTGAAGCTTTCTTT. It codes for CASSLRQAPGNTEAFF.

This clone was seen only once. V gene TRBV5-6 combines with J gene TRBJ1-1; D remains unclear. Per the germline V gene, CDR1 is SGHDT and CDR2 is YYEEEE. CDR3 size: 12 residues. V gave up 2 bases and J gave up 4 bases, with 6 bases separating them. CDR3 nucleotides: TGTGCCAGCAGCTTACAGAGCACTGAAGCTTTCTTT. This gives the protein CASSLQSTEAFF.

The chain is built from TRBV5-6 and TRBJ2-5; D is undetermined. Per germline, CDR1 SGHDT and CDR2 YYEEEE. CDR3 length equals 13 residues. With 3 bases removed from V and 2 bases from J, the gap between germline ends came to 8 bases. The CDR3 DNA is TGTGCCAGCAGCTACAGTATACAAGAGACCCAGTACTTC. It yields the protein CASSYSIQETQYF. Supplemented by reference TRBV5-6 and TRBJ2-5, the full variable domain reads DAGVTQSPTHLIKTRGQQVTLRCSPKSGHDTVSWYQQALGQGPQFIFQYYEEEERQRGNFPDRFSGHQFPNYSSELNVNALLLGDSALYLCASSYSIQETQYFGPGTRLLVL.

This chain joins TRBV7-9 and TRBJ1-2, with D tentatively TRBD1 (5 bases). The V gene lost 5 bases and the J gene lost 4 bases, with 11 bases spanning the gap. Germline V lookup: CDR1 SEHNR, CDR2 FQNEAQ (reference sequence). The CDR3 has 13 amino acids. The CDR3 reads CASSEGTLYGYTF. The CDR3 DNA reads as TGTGCCAGCAGCGAAGGGACTCTCTATGGCTACACCTTC.

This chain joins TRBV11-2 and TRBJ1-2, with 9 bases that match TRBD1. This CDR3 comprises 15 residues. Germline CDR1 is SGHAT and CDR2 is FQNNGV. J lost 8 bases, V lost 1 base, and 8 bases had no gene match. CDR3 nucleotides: TGTGCCAGCAGCTTAGGGGCGGGACAGGGTGGCGGCTACACCTTC. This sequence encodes CASSLGAGQGGGYTF.

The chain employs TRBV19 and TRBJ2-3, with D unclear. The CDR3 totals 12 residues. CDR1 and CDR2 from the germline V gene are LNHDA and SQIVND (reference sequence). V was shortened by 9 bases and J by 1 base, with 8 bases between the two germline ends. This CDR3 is CASRQGTDTQYF. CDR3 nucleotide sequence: TGTGCCAGCCGCCAGGGCACAGATACGCAGTATTTT. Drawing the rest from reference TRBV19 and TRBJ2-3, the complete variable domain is DGGITQSPKYLFRKEGQNVTLSCEQNLNHDAMYWYRQDPGQGLRLIYYSQIVNDFQKGDIAEGYSVSREKKESFPLTVTSAQKNPTAFYLCASRQGTDTQYFGPGTRLTVL.

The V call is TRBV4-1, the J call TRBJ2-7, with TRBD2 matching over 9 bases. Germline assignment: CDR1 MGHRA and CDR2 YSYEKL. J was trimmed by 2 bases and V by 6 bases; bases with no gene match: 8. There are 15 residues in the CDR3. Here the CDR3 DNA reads TGCGCCAGCAGGTCAGCTAGCGGGGACCCCTACGAGCAGTACTTC. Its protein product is CASRSASGDPYEQYF.

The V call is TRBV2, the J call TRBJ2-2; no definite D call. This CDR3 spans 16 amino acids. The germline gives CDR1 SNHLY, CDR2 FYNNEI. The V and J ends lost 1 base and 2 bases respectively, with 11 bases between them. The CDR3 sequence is CASSEVLRHNTGELFF. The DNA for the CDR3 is TGTGCCAGCAGTGAAGTCCTTAGACACAACACCGGGGAGCTGTTTTTT.

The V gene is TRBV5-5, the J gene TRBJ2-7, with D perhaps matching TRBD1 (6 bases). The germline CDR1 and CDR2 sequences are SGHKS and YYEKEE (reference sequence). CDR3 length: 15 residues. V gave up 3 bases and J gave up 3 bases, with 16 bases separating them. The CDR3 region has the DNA TGTGCCAGCAGCTACTCCGGACAGACTATCTACGAGCAGTACTTC. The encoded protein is CASSYSGQTIYEQYF.

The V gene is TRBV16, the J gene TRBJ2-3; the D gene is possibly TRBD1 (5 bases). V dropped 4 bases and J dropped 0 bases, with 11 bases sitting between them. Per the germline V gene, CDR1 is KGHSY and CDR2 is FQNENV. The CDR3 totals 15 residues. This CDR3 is CASSRTPQSTDTQYF. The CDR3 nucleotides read TGTGCCAGCAGCCGGACACCTCAAAGCACAGATACGCAGTATTTT.

The CDR3 nucleotides read TGTGCCAGCAGCCCAAAGACAGGGGGGGTTGAAAAACTGTTTTTT. Amino acid sequence: CASSPKTGGVEKLFF. This chain links TRBV5-5 with TRBJ1-4; 9 bases are a match to TRBD1. The ends lost 4 bases at V and 7 bases at J; junction bases unmatched: 8. This CDR3 has 15 residues. CDR1 and CDR2 (germline): SGHKS, YYEKEE (reference sequence).

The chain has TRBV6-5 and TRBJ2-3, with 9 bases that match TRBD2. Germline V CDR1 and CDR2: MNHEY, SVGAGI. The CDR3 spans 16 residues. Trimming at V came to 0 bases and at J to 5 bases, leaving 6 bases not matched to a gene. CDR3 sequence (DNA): TGTGCCAGCAGTTACTCCTCTAGCGGGGAGGGAGATACGCAGTATTTT. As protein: CASSYSSSGEGDTQYF.

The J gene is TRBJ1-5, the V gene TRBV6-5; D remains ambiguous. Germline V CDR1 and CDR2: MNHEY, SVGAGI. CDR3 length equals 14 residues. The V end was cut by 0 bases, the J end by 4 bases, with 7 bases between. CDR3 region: CASSYSGGNQPQHF. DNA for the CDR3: TGTGCCAGCAGTTACTCCGGCGGGAATCAGCCCCAGCATTTT.

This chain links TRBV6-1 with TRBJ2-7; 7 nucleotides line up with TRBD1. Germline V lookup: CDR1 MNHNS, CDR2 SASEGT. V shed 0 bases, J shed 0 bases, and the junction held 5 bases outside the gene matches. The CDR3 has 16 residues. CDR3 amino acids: CASSEASWDSSYEQYF. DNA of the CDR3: TGTGCCAGCAGTGAAGCGAGCTGGGACAGCTCCTACGAGCAGTACTTC.

The chain's CDR3 is CASSLETGVTEAFF. CDR3 nucleotides: TGTGCCAGCAGCTTAGAGACAGGGGTAACTGAAGCTTTCTTT. V and J are TRBV7-9 and TRBJ1-1; 8 bases fit TRBD1. The V and J ends lost 1 base and 5 bases, in that order; junction bases with no gene match: 3. The CDR3 loop spans 14 amino acids. Germline CDR1 and CDR2: SEHNR and FQNEAQ (reference sequence).

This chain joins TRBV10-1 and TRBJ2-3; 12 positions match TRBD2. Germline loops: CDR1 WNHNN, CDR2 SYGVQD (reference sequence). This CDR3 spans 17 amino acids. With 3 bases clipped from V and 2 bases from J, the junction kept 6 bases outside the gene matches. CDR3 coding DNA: TGCGCCAGCAGTGAAGCTGGACTAGCGGGGTACACAGATACGCAGTATTTT. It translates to CASSEAGLAGYTDTQYF.

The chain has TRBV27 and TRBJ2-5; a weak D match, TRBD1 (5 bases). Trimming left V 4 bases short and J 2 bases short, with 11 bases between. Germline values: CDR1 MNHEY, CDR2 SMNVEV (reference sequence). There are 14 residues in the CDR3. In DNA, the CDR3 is TGTGCCAGCAGTTCTCTCCCAGGGCAAGAGACCCAGTACTTC. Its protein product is CASSSLPGQETQYF.

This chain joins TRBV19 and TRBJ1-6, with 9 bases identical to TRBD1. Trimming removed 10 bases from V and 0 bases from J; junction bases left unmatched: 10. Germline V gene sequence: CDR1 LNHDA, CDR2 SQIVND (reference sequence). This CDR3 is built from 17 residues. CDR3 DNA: TGTGCCACCTGCCGGGACAGGGACCTCTCCTATAATTCACCCCTCCACTTT. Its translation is CATCRDRDLSYNSPLHF.